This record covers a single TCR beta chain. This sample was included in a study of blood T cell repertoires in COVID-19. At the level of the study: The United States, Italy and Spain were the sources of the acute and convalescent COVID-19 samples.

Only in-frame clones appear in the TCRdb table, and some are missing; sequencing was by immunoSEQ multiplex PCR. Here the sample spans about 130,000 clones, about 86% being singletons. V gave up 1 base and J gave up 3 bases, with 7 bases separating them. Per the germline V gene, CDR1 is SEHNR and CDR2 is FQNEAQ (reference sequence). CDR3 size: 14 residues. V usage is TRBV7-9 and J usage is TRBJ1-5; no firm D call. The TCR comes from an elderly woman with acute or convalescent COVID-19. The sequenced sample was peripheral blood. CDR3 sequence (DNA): TGTGCCAGCAGCTTAGGAACCTACAATCAGCCCCAGCATTTT. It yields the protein CASSLGTYNQPQHF.